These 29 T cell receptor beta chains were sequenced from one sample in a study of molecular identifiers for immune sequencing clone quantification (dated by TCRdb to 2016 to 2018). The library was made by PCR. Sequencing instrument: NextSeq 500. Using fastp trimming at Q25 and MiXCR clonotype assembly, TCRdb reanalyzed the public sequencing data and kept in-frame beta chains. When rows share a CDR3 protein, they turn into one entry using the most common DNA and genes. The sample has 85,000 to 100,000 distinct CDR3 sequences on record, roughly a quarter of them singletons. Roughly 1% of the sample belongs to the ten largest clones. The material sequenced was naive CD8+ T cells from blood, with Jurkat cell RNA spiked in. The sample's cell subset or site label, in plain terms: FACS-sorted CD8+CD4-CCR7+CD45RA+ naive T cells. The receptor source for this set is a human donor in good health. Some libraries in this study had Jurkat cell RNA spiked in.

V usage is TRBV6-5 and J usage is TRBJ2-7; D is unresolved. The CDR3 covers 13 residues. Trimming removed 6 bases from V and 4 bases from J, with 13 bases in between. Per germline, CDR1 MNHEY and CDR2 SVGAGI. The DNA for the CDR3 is TGTGCCAGCAGCCCCCACTTGGGGTACGAGCAGTACTTC. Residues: CASSPHLGYEQYF.

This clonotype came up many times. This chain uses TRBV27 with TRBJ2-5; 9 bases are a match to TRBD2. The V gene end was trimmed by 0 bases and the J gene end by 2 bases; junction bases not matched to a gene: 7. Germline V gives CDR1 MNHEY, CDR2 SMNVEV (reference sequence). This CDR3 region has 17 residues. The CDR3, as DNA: TGTGCCAGCAGTTTATCCTCCCCTAGCGGGGTACAAGAGACCCAGTACTTC. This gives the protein CASSLSSPSGVQETQYF.

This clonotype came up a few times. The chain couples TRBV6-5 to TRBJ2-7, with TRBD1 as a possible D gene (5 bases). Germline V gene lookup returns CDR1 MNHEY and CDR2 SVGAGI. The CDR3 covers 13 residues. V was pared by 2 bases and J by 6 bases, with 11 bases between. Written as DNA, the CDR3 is TGTGCCAGCAGTTACGGGGCGCTCTTCGAGCAGTACTTC. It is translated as CASSYGALFEQYF.

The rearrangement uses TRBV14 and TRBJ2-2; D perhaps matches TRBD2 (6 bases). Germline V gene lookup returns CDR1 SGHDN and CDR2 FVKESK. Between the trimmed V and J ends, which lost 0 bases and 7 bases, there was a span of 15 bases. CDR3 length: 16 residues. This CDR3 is CASSQDRAGRSGELFF. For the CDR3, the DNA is TGTGCCAGCAGCCAAGATCGCGCGGGACGGAGCGGGGAGCTGTTTTTT.

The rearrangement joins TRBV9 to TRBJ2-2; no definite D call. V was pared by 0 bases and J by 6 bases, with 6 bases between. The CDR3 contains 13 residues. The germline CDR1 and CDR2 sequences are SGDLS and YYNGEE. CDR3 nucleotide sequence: TGTGCCAGCAGCGTAGAATGGTCCGGGGAGCTGTTTTTT. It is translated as CASSVEWSGELFF.

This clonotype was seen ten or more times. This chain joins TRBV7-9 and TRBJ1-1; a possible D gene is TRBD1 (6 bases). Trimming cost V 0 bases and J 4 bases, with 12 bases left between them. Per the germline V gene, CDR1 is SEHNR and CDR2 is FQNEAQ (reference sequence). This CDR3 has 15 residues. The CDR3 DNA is TGTGCCAGCAGCTTAGCGTACAGGGAAGGCACTGAAGCTTTCTTT. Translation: CASSLAYREGTEAFF. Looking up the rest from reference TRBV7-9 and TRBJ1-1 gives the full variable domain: DTGVSQNPRHKITKRGQNVTFRCDPISEHNRLYWYRQTLGQGPEFLTYFQNEAQLEKSRLLSDRFSAERPKGSFSTLEIQRTEQGDSAMYLCASSLAYREGTEAFFGQGTRLTVV.

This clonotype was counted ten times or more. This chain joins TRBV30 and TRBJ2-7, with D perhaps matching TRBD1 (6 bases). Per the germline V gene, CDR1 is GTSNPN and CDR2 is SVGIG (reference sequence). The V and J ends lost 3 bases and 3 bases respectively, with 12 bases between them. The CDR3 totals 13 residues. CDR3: CAWSGGGGYEQYF. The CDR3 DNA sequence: TGTGCCTGGAGCGGTGGGGGCGGCTACGAGCAGTACTTC.

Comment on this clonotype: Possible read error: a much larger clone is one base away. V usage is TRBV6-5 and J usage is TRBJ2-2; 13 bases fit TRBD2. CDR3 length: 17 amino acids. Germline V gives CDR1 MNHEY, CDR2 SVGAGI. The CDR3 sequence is CASSPGTSGANTGEQFF. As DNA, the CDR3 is TGTGCCAGCAGCCCAGGGACTAGCGGGGCGAACACCGGGGAGCAGTTTTTT.

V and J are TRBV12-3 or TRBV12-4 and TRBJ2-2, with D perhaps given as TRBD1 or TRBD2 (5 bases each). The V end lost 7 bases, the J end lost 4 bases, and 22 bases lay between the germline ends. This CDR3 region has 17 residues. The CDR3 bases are TGTGCCAGCAAACCTAGGGGAGTGGTTATTTCCACCGGGGAGCTGTTTTTT. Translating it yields CASKPRGVVISTGELFF.

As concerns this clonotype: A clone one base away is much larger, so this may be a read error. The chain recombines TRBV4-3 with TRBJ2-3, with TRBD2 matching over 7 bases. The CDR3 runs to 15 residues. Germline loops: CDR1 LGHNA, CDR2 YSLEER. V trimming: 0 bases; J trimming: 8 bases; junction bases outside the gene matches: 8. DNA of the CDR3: TGCGCCAGCAGCCAAGATCTGGGACTAAGTGGTACGCAGTATTTT. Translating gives CASSQDLGLSGTQYF.

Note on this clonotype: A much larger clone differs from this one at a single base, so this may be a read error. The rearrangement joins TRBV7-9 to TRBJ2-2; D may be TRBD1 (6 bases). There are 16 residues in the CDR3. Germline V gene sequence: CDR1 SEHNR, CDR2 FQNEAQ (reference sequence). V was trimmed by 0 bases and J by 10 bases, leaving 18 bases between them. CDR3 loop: CASSLAPTGHGAELFF. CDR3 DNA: TGTGCCAGCAGCTTAGCCCCCACAGGGCACGGGGCGGAGCTGTTTTTT.

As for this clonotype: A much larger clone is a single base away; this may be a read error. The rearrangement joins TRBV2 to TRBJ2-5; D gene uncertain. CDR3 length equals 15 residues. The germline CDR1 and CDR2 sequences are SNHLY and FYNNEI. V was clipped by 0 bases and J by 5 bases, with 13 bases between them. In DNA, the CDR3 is TGTGCCAGCAGTGAAGCTTTCGGTCTGTGTGAGACCCAGTACTTC. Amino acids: CASSEAFGLCETQYF.

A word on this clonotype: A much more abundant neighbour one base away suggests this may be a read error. CDR3 sequence (DNA): TGTGCCAGCAGTGAAGCCCCACCTATGTCCTTAGCCAAAAACATTCAGTACTTC. It encodes CASSEAPPMSLAKNIQYF. The rearrangement links TRBV6-1 to TRBJ2-4; D gene uncertain. Germline V gene lookup returns CDR1 MNHNS and CDR2 SASEGT. V lost 0 bases and J lost 0, with 15 bases in between. The CDR3 totals 18 residues.

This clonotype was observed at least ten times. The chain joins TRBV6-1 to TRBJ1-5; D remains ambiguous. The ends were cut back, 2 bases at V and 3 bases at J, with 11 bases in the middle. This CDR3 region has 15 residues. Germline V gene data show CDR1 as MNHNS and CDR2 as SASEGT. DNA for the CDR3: TGTGCCAGCAGTGAACTTCGAAGTGTCAATCAGCCCCAGCATTTT. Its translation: CASSELRSVNQPQHF.

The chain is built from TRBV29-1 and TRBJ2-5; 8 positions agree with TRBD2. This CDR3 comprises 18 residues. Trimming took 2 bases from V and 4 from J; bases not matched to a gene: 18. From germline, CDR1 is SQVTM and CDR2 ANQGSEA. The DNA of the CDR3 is TGCAGCGTTGAATCGCCGGGACTAGATGTTTATGGTCGAGAGACCCAGTACTTC. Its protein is CSVESPGLDVYGRETQYF.

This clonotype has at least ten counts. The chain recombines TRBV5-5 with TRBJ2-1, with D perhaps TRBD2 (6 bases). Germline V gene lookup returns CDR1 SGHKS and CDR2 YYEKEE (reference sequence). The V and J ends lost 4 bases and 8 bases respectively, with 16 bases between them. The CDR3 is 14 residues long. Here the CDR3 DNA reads TGTGCCAGCAGCCTGCCCGGGGGTCGTGATGAGCAGTTCTTC. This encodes CASSLPGGRDEQFF.

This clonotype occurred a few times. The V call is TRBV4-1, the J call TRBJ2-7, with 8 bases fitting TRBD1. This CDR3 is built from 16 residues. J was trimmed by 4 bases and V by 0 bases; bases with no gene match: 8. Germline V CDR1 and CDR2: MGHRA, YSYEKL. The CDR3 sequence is CASSQDLGQGEYEQYF. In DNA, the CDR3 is TGCGCCAGCAGCCAAGATCTAGGACAGGGAGAGTACGAGCAGTACTTC.

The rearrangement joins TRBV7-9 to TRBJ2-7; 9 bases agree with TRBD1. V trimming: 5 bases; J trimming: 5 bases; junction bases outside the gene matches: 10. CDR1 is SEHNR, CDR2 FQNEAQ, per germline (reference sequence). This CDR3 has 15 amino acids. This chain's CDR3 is CASSSTRQGVDEQYF. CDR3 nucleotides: TGTGCCAGCAGCAGCACGAGACAGGGGGTGGACGAGCAGTACTTC.

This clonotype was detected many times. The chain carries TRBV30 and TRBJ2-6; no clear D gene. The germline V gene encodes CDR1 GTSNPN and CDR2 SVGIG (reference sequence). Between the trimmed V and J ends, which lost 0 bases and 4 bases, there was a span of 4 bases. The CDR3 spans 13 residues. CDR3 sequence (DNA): TGTGCCTGGAGTGTCCCCGGGGCCAACGTCCTGACTTTC. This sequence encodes CAWSVPGANVLTF.

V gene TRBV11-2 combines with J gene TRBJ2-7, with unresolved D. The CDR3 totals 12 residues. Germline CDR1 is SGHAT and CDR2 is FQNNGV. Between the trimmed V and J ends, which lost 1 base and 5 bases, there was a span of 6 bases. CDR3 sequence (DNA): TGTGCCAGCAGCTTAGTTACGGACGAGCAGTACTTC. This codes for CASSLVTDEQYF.

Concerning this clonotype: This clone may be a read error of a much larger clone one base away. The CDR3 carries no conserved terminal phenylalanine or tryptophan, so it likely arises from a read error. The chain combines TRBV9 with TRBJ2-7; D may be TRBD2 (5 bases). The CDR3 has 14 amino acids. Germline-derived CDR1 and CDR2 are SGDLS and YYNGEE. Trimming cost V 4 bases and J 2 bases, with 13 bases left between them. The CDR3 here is CASSPPGIPYEQYY. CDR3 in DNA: TGTGCCAGCAGCCCCCCCGGGATTCCCTACGAGCAGTACTAC.

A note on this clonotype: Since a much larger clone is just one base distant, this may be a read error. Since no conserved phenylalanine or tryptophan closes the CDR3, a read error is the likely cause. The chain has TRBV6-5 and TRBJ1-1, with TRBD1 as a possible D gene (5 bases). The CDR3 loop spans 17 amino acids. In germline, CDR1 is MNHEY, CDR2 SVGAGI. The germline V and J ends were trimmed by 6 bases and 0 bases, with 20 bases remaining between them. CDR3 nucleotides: TGTGCCAGCAGCTTATCCCCGACAGACCTATTGAACACTGAAGCTTTCTCT. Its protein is CASSLSPTDLLNTEAFS.

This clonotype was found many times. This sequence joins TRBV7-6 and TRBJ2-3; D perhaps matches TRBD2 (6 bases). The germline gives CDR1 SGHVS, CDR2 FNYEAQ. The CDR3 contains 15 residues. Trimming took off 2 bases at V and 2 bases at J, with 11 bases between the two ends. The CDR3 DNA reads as TGTGCCAGCAGCTTAATGGGGGGACCCACAGATACGCAGTATTTT. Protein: CASSLMGGPTDTQYF.

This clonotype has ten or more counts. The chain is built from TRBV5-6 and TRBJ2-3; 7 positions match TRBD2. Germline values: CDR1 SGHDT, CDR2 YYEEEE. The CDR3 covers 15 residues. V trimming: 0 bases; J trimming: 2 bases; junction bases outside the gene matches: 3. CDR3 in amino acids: CASSLVGGTTDTQYF. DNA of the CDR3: TGTGCCAGCAGCTTGGTCGGGGGGACCACAGATACGCAGTATTTT. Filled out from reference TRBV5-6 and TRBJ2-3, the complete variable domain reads DAGVTQSPTHLIKTRGQQVTLRCSPKSGHDTVSWYQQALGQGPQFIFQYYEEEERQRGNFPDRFSGHQFPNYSSELNVNALLLGDSALYLCASSLVGGTTDTQYFGPGTRLTVL.

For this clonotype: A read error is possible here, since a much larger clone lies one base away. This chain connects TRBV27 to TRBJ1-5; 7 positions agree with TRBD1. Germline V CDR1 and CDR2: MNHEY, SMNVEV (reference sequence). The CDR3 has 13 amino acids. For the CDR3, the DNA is TGTGCCAGCAGCTTACAGGGGAATCGGCCCCAGCATTTT. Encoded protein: CASSLQGNRPQHF.

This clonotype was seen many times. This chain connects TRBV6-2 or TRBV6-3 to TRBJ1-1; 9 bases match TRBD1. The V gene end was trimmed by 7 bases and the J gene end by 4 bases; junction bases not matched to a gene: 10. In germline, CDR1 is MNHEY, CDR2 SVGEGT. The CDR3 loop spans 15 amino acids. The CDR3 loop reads CASTLTGGPSTEAFF. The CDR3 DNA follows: TGTGCCAGCACCCTTACAGGGGGCCCGAGCACTGAAGCTTTCTTT.

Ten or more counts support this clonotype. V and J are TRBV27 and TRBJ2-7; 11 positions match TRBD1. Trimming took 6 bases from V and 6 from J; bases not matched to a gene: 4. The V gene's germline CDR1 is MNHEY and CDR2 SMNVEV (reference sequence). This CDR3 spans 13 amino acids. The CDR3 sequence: CASSPGTGGEQYF. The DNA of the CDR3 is TGTGCCAGCAGCCCCGGGACAGGGGGCGAGCAGTACTTC.

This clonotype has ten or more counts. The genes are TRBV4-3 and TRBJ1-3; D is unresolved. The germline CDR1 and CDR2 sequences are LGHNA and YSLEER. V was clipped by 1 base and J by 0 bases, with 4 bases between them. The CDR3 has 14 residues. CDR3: CASSQGVSGNTIYF. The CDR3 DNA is TGCGCCAGCAGCCAAGGAGTCTCTGGAAACACCATATATTTT.

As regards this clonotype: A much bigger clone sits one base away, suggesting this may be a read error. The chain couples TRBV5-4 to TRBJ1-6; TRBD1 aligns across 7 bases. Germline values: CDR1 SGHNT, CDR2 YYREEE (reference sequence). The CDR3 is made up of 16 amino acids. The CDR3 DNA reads TGTGCCAGCAGCCGCTGGGACAGCTTCGGGAATTCACCCCTCCCCTTT. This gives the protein CASSRWDSFGNSPLPF.